What follows is one T cell receptor beta chain and its context. Assay: immunoSEQ multiplex PCR; the TCRdb copy retains only in-frame clones and omits some. The top ten clones hold over 1.1% of a sample with approximately 170,000 clones, 90% to 95% of them seen once. This specimen belongs to a study of control samples from healthy donors and cancer patients. The V gene's germline CDR1 is MNHEY and CDR2 SVGEGT. V dropped 2 bases and J dropped 0 bases, with 8 bases sitting between them. The CDR3 length is 16 residues. The sequencing input was blood. The receptor was derived from a man aged 25 to 40 in good health. The V and J genes are TRBV6-2 or TRBV6-3 and TRBJ1-6, with a weak D call TRBD1 (5 bases). Here the CDR3 reads CASSYRDGSYNSPLHF. CDR3 nucleotides: TGTGCCAGCAGTTACAGGGACGGCTCCTATAATTCACCCCTCCACTTT.